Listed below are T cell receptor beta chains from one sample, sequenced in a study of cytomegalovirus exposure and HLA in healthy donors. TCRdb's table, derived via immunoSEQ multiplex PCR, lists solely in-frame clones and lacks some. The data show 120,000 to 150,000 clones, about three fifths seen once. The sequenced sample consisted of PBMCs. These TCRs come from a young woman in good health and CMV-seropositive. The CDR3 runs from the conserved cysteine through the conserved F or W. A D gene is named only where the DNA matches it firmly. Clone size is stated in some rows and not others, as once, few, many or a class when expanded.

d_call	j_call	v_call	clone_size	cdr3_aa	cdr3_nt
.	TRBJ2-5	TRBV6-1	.	CASSEAPAGTREQYF	TGTGCCAGCAGTGAAGCGCCGGCAGGAACTCGGGAGCAGTACTTC
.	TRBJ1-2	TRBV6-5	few	CASSYGATDGYTF	TGTGCCAGCAGTTACGGGGCCACAGATGGCTACACCTTC
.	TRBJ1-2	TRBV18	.	CASSPNYGELDGYTF	TGTGCCAGCTCACCAAATTACGGGGAATTGGATGGCTACACCTTC
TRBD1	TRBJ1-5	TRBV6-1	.	CASSRDRGFNQPQHF	TGTGCCAGCAGCAGGGACAGGGGTTTTAATCAGCCCCAGCATTTT
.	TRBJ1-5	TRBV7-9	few	CASSGTGTPYNQPQHF	TGTGCCAGCAGCGGGACCGGGACACCTTACAATCAGCCCCAGCATTTT
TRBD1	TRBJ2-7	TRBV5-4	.	CASSSGTGVGTYEQYF	TGTGCCAGCAGCTCCGGGACAGGGGTAGGAACCTACGAGCAGTACTTC
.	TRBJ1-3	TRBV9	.	CASSVIQGLSGNTIYF	TGTGCCAGCAGCGTAATACAGGGCCTCTCTGGAAACACCATATATTTT
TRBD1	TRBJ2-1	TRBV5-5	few	CASSFYLDRIYNEQFF	TGTGCCAGCAGCTTCTATCTGGACAGGATTTACAATGAGCAGTTCTTC
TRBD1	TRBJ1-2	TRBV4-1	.	CASSSGRTGGAFGGYTF	TGCGCCAGCAGCTCAGGAAGAACAGGGGGCGCGTTTGGCGGCTACACCTTC
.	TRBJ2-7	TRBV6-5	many	CASLGRSTYEQYF	TGTGCCAGCCTTGGGAGGAGCACCTACGAGCAGTACTTC
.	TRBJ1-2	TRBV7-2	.	CASSFVTLLRDGPYGYTF	TGTGCCAGCAGCTTCGTGACTCTCCTGCGGGACGGACCCTATGGCTACACCTTC
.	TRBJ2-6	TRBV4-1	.	CASSQGLALSGANVLTF	TGCGCCAGCAGCCAAGGGCTAGCGTTGTCTGGGGCCAACGTCCTGACTTTC
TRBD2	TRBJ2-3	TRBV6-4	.	CASSEGLATDTQYF	TGTGCCAGCAGTGAGGGACTAGCCACAGATACGCAGTATTTT
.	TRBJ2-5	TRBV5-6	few	CASSIQGLGATWSQYF	TGTGCCAGCAGCATCCAGGGCCTTGGGGCGACGTGGTCCCAGTACTTC
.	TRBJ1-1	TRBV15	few	CATSSQNTEAFF	TGTGCCACCAGCAGCCAGAACACTGAAGCTTTCTTT
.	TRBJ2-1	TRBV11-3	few	CASSLVRDYEQFF	TGTGCCAGCAGCTTAGTCAGGGACTATGAGCAGTTCTTC